The 2 T cell receptor beta chains below come from one sample, sequenced in a study of OX40 agonist ivuxolimab in advanced cancers. Clones were sequenced by immunoSEQ multiplex PCR, and TCRdb holds only the in-frame ones, with some missing. The table records tens of thousands of clones, 65% to 85% of them present only once. The sample consisted of CD4+ or CD8+ T cells sorted from blood, taken in a trial of the OX40 agonist ivuxolimab. These receptors came from an adult with an advanced solid tumor such as melanoma, head and neck, liver or kidney cancer.

The V and J genes are TRBV6-5 and TRBJ2-2; D is unclear. The CDR3 has 13 amino acids. Deletions cut 0 bases from V and 5 bases from J, with 4 bases between. Germline lookup yields CDR1 MNHEY and CDR2 SVGAGI. DNA for the CDR3: TGTGCCAGCAGTTACTCCGAGACCGGGGAGCTGTTTTTT. It encodes CASSYSETGELFF.

This clone was seen a few times. V usage is TRBV29-1 and J usage is TRBJ1-5; D is perhaps TRBD1 (5 bases). CDR1 and CDR2 from the germline V gene are SQVTM and ANQGSEA. The V end lost 7 bases, the J end lost 4 bases, and 8 bases lay between the germline ends. The CDR3 length is 11 residues. The CDR3 DNA reads TGCAGCGGACAGATTAATCAGCCCCAGCATTTT. Protein: CSGQINQPQHF.